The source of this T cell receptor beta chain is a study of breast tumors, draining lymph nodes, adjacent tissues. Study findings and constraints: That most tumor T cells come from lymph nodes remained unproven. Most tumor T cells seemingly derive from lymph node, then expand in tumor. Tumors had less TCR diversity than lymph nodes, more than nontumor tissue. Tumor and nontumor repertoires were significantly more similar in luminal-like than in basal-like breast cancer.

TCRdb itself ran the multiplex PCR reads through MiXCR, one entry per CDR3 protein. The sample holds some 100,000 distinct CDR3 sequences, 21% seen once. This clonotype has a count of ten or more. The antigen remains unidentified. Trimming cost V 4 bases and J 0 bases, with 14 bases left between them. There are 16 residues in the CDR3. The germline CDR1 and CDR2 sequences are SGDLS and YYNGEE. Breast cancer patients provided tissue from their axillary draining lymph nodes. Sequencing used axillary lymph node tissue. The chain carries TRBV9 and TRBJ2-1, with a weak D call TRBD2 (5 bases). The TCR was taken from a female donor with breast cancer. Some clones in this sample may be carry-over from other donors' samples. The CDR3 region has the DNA TGTGCCAGCAGCTCGATGGACTTGAGCTCCTACAATGAGCAGTTCTTC. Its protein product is CASSSMDLSSYNEQFF.